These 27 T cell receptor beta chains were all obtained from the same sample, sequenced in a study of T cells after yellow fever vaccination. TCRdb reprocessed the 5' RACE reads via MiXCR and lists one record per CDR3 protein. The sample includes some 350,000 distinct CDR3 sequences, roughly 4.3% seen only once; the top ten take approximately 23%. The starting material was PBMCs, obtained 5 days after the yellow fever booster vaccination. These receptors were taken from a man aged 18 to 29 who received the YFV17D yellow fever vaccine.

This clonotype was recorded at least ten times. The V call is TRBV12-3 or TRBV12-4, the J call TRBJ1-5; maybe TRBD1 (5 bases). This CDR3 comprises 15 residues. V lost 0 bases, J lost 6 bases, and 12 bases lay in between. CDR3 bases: TGTGCCAGCAGTTTAGCCCAGGGAGGGACTCAGCCCCAGCATTTT. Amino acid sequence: CASSLAQGGTQPQHF.

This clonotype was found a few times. The CDR3 DNA reads as TGTGCCAGCAGTTTTGGCGGGGGGGAGCAGTACGTC. Translation: CASSFGGGEQYV. The rearrangement uses TRBV27 and TRBJ2-7; 8 nucleotides line up with TRBD2. V was pared by 3 bases and J by 7 bases, with 2 bases of the junction left unmatched. The CDR3 has 12 amino acids. The germline V gene has CDR1 MNHEY and CDR2 SMNVEV (reference sequence).

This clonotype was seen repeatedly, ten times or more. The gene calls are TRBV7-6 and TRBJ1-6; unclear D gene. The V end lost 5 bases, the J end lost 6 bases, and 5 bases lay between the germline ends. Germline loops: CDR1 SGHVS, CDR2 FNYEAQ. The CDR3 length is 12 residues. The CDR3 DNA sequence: TGTGCCAGCAGCGGATTTAATTCACCCCTCCACTTT. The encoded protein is CASSGFNSPLHF.

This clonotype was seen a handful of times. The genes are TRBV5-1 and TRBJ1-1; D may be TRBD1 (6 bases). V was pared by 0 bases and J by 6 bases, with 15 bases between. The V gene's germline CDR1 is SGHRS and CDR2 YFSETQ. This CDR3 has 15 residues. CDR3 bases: TGCGCCAGCAGCTTGGCCCGGGAAGGGGGACCTGAAGCTTTCTTT. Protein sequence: CASSLAREGGPEAFF.

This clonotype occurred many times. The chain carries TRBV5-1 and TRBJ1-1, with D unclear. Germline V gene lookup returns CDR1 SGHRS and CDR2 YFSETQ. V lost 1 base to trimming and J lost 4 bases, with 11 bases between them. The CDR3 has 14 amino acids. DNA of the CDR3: TGCGCCAGCAGCTTGCCTGCGAGCGGCACTGAAGCTTTCTTT. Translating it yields CASSLPASGTEAFF.

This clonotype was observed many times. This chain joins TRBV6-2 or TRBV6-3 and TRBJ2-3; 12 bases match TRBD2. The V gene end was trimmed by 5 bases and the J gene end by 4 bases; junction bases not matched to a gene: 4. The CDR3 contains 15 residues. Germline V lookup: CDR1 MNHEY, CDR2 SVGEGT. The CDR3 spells CASSRTSGAPDTQYF. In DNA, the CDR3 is TGTGCCAGCAGTAGGACTAGCGGGGCTCCAGATACGCAGTATTTT.

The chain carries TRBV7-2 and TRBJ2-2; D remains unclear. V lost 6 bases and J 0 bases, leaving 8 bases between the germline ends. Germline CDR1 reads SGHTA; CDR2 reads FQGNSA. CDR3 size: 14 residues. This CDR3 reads CASRSTSNTGELFF. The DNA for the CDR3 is TGTGCCAGCAGATCGACATCGAACACCGGGGAGCTGTTTTTT.

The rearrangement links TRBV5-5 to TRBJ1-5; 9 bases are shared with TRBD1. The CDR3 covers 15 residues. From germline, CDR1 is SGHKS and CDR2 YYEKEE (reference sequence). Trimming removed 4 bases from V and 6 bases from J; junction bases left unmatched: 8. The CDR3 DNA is TGTGCCAGCAGCAATGGGACAGGGTACAGTCAGCCCCAGCATTTT. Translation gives CASSNGTGYSQPQHF.

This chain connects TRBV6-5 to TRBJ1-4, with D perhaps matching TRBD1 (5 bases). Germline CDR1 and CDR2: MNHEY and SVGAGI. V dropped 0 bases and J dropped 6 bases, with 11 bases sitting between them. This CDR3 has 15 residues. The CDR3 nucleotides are TGTGCCAGCAGTTACTCTGCAGGGTCGGATGAAAAACTGTTTTTT. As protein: CASSYSAGSDEKLFF.

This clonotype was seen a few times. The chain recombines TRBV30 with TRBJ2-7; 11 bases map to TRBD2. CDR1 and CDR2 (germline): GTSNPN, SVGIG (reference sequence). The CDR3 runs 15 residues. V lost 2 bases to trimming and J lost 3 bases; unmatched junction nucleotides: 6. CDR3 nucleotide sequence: TGTGCCTGGAGTAGGACTAGCGGGTTCTTCTACGAGCAGTACTTC. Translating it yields CAWSRTSGFFYEQYF. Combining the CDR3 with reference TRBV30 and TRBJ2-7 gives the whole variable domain SQTIHQWPATLVQPVGSPLSLECTVEGTSNPNLYWYRQAAGRGLQLLFYSVGIGQISSEVPQNLSASRPQDRQFILSSKKLLLSDSGFYLCAWSRTSGFFYEQYFGPGTRLTVT.

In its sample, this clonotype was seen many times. The CDR3 DNA is TGTGCCAGCAGCTTAAGAGTTTCCTACAATGAGCAGTTCTTC. This translates into CASSLRVSYNEQFF. The chain recombines TRBV11-2 with TRBJ2-1; unclear D gene. V lost 2 bases and J lost 1, with 6 bases in between. Germline CDR1 is SGHAT and CDR2 is FQNNGV. The CDR3 covers 14 residues.

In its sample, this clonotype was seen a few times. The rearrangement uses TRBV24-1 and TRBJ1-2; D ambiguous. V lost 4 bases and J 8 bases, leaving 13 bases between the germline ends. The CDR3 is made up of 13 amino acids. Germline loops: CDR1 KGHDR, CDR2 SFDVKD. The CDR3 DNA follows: TGTGCCACCAGTGACGGCGGAACCTGGGGCTACACCTTC. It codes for CATSDGGTWGYTF.

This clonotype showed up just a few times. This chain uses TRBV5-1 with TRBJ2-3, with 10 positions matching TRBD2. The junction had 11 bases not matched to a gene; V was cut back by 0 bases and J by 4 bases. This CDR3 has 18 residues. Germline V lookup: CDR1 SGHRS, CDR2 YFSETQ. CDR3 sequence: CASSLALAGARGPDTQYF. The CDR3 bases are TGCGCCAGCAGCTTGGCCCTAGCGGGGGCGCGCGGGCCAGATACGCAGTATTTT. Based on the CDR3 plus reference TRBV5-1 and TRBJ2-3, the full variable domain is KAGVTQTPRYLIKTRGQQVTLSCSPISGHRSVSWYQQTPGQGLQFLFEYFSETQRNKGNFPGRFSGRQFSNSRSEMNVSTLELGDSALYLCASSLALAGARGPDTQYFGPGTRLTVL.

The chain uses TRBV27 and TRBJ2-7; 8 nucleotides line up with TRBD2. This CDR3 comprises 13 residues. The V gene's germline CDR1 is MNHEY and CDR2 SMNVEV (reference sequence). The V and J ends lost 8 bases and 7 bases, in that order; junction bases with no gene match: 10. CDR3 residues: CASSPGGVKEQYV. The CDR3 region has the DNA TGTGCCAGCTCCCCGGGGGGGGTTAAGGAGCAGTACGTC.

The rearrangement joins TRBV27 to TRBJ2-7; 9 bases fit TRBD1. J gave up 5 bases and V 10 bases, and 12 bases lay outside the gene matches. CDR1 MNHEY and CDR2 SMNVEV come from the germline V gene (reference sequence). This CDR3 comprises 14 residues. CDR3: CANLIPGQGNEQYV. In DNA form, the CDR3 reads TGTGCCAACCTAATTCCGGGACAGGGAAACGAGCAGTACGTC.

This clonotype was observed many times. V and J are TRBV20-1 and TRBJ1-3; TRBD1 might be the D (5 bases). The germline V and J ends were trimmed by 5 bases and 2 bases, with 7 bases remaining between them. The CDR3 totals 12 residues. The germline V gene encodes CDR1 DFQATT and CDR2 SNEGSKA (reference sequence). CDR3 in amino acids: CSAGGTGNTIYF. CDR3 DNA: TGCAGTGCTGGGGGGACTGGAAACACCATATATTTT.

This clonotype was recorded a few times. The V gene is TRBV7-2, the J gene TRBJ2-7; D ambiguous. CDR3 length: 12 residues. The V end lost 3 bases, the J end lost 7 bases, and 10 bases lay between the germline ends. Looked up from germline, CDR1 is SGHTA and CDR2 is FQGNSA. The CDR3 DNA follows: TGTGCCAGCAGCTTCTTAAACGGGGAGCAGTACGTC. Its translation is CASSFLNGEQYV.

In DNA form, the CDR3 reads TGTGCCAGTTCCCACTCGCCAGCGTTGAACACTGAAGCTTTCTTT. This codes for CASSHSPALNTEAFF. The V and J genes are TRBV6-6 and TRBJ1-1; no reliable D call. The CDR3 spans 15 residues. Germline V CDR1 and CDR2: MNHNY, SVGAGI (reference sequence). Trimming pared 9 bases from V and 0 bases from J, leaving 17 bases between.

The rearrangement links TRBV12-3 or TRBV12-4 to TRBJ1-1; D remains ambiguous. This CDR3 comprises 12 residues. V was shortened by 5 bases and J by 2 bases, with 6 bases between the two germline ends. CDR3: CASSDINTEAFF. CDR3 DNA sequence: TGTGCCAGCAGTGACATCAACACTGAAGCTTTCTTT.

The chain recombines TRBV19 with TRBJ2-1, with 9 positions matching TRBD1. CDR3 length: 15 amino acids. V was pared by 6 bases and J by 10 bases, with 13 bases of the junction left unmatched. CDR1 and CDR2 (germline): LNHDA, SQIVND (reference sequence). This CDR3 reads CASSAPRDRVGEQFF. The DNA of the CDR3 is TGTGCCAGTAGCGCTCCCCGGGACAGGGTTGGGGAGCAGTTCTTC.

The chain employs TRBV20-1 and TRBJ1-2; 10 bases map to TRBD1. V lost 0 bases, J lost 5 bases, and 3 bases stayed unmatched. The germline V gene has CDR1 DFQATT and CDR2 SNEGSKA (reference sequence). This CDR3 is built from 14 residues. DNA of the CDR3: TGCAGTGCTAGAGACCGACAGGGGGCATATGGCTACACCTTC. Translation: CSARDRQGAYGYTF.

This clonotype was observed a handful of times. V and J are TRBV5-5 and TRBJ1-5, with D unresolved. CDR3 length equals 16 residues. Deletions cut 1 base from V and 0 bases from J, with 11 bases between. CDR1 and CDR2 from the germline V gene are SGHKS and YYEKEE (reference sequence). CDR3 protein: CASSLRPADSNQPQHF. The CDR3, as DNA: TGTGCCAGCAGCTTGAGGCCGGCAGATAGCAATCAGCCCCAGCATTTT.

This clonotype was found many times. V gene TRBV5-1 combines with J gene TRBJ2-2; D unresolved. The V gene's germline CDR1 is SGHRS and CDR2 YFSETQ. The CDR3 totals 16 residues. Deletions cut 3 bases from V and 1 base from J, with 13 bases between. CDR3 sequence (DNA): TGCGCCAGCAGCTCTACAGACTCCCTGAACACCGGGGAGCTGTTTTTT. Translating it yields CASSSTDSLNTGELFF.

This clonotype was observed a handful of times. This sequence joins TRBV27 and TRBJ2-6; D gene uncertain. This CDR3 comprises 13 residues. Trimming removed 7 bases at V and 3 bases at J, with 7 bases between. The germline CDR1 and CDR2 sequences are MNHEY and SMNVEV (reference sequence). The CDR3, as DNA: TGTGCCAGCAAAGGTAATGGGGCCAACGTCCTGACTTTC. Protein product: CASKGNGANVLTF.

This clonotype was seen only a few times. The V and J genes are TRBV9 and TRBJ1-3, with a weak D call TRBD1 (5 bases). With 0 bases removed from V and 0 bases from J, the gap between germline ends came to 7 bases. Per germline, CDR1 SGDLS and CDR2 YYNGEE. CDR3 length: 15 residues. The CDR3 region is CASSVGGSSGNTIYF. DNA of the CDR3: TGTGCCAGCAGCGTAGGGGGGAGCTCTGGAAACACCATATATTTT.

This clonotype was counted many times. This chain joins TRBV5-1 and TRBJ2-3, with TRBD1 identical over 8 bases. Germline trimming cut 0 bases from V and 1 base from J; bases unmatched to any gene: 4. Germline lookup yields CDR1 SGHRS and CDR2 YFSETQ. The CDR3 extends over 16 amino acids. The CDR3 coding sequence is TGCGCCAGCAGCTTGGCCGTGACAGGGGGCACAGATACGCAGTATTTT. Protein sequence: CASSLAVTGGTDTQYF.

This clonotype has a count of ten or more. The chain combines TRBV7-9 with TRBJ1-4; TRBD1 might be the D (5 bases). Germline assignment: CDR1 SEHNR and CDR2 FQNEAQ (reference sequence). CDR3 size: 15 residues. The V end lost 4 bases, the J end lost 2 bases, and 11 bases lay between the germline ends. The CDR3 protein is CASSSTTATNEKLFF. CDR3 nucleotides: TGTGCCAGCAGCTCCACGACAGCCACTAATGAAAAACTGTTTTTT.